The sequence of this TCR beta chain was determined in a study of shared clonotypes between healthy human individuals. Study-wide results and limits: In general, naive subsets displayed greater estimated richness than memory subsets did. Among donors, sharing of clonotypes was expected to be affected by sequencing depth.

An assay was performed, and its level was deep. Over several immunoSEQ plates, each subset's genomic DNA was distributed in even portions. Using immunoSEQ multiplex PCR, the repertoire was profiled, and TCRdb retains in-frame clones only, with some absent. The sample includes approximately 640,000 clones, 72% of them seen just once. As concerns this clone: What it binds is unknown. Other DNA sequences of this sample code for an identical CDR3.

The V and J ends lost 4 bases and 0 bases respectively, with 4 bases between them. The CDR3 loop spans 13 amino acids. Germline loops: CDR1 KGHSH, CDR2 LQKENI. The sequence came from a woman in her twenties or thirties in good health. Sample: memory CD4+ T cells sorted from blood. Subset here: CD45RA-negative fraction. This chain joins TRBV18 and TRBJ1-5; the D is unclear. In nucleotides, the CDR3 is TGTGCCAGCTCACGCGGTAGCAATCAGCCCCAGCATTTT. Translating gives CASSRGSNQPQHF. Filled out from reference TRBV18 and TRBJ1-5, the complete variable domain reads NAGVMQNPRHLVRRRGQEARLRCSPMKGHSHVYWYRQLPEEGLKFMVYLQKENIIDESGMPKERFSAEFPKEGPSILRIQQVVRGDSAAYFCASSRGSNQPQHFGDGTRLSIL.